Here is one T cell receptor (beta chain) with its context. V was pared by 0 bases and J by 9 bases, with 12 bases between. CDR1 is MGHRA, CDR2 YSYEKL, per germline. The CDR3 contains 14 residues. The data stem from a study of T cell changes during pregnancy in multiple sclerosis. Assay: immunoSEQ multiplex PCR; the TCRdb copy retains only in-frame clones and omits some. The data show approximately 65,000 clones, about 89% seen once. The chain combines TRBV4-1 with TRBJ1-5; maybe TRBD1 (5 bases). Specimen: CD4+ T cells from peripheral blood mononuclear cells, collected in the first trimester of pregnancy. This TCR came from a female donor with multiple sclerosis, enrolled in a pregnancy study. CDR3 coding DNA: TGCGCCAGCAGCCAAGATCGGGCCGGGGGGCCCCAGCATTTT. Its translation is CASSQDRAGGPQHF.